This TCR beta chain was captured in a study of shared clonotypes between healthy human individuals. The assay was immunoSEQ multiplex PCR, and TCRdb's table has in-frame clones only and misses some. The sample shows roughly 1 million clones, about three quarters of them seen only once. This clone was counted only a few times. Per the germline V gene, CDR1 is SGDLS and CDR2 is YYNGEE. CDR3 length equals 19 residues. Trimming cost V 0 bases and J 8 bases; bases outside gene matches: 18. The gene calls are TRBV9 and TRBJ2-1, with 9 bases aligning to TRBD2. Sequencing used memory CD4+ T cells sorted from blood. Subset specified: CD45RA-negative fraction. This clonotype was obtained from a man between 18 and 35 years old in good health. The CDR3 coding sequence is TGTGCCAGCAGCGTAGGAGAGGGACGAGCGGGGGGCCAGCGGGATGAGCAGTTCTTC. It encodes CASSVGEGRAGGQRDEQFF.